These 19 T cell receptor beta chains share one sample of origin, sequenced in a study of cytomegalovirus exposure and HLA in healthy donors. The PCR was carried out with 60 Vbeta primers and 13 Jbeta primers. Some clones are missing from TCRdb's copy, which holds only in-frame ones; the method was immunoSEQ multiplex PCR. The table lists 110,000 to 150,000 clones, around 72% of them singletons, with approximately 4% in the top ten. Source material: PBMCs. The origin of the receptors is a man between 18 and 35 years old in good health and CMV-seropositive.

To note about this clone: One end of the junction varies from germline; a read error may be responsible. CDR3 amino acids: CVSSQDGLRWDEQFF. The DNA for the CDR3 is TGTGTCAGCAGTCAAGACGGACTTCGTTGGGATGAGCAGTTCTTC. The rearrangement joins TRBV9 to TRBJ2-1; TRBD2 is a possible D gene (5 bases). This CDR3 region has 15 residues. The germline gives CDR1 SGDLS, CDR2 YYNGEE.

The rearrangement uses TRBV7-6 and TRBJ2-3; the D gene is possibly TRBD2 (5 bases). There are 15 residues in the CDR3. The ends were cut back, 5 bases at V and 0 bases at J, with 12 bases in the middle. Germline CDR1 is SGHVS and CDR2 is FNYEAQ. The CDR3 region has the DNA TGTGCCAGCAGCGCCCAGCGGTCTAGCACAGATACGCAGTATTTT. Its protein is CASSAQRSSTDTQYF.

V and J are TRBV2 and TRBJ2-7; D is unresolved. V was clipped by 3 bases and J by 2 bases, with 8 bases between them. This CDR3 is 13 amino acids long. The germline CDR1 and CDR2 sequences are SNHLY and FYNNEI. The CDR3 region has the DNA TGTGCCAGCAGTGACAGAATCCCCTACGAGCAGTACTTC. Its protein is CASSDRIPYEQYF.

CDR3 nucleotide sequence: TGTGCCAGCAGCTTGAGGGGGAGAGACGATGAGCAGTTCTTC. Encoded protein: CASSLRGRDDEQFF. This chain connects TRBV7-9 to TRBJ2-1; TRBD1 might be the D (6 bases). The CDR3 loop spans 14 amino acids. V lost 3 bases and J lost 8, with 14 bases in between. Germline CDR1 reads SEHNR; CDR2 reads FQNEAQ (reference sequence).

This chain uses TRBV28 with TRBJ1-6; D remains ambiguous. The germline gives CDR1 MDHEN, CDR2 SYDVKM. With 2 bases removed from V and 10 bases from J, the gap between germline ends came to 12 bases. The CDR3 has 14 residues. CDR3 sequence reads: CASSLGQATSPLHF. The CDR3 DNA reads TGTGCCAGCAGTTTAGGGCAGGCCACCTCACCCCTCCACTTT. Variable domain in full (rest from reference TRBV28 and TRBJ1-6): DVKVTQSSRYLVKRTGEKVFLECVQDMDHENMFWYRQDPGLGLRLIYFSYDVKMKEKGDIPEGYSVSREKKERFSLILESASTNQTSMYLCASSLGQATSPLHFGNGTRLTVT.

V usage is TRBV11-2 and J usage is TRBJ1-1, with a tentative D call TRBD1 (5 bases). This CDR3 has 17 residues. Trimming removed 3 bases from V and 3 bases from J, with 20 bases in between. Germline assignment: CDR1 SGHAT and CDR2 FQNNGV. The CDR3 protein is CASSFISPKGVDTEAFF. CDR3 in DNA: TGTGCCAGCAGCTTTATCAGTCCCAAAGGGGTGGACACTGAAGCTTTCTTT.

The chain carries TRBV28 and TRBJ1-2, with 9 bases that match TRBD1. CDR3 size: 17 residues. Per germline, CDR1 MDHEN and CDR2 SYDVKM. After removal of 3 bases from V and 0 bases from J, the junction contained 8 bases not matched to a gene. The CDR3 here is CASSFWGQGVANYGYTF. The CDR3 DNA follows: TGTGCCAGCAGTTTTTGGGGACAGGGAGTTGCTAACTATGGCTACACCTTC.

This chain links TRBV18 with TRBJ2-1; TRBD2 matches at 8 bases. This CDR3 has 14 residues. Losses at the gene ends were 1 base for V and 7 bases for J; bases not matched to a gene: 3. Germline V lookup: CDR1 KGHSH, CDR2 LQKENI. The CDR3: CASSPRGRKNEQFF. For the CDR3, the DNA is TGTGCCAGCTCACCACGCGGGAGGAAGAATGAGCAGTTCTTC.

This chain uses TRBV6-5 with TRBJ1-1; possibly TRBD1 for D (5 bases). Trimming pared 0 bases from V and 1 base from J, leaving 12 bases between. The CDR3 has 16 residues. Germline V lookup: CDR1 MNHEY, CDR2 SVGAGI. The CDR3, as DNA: TGTGCCAGCAGTTACTCGGGAGGGACCAGGAACACTGAAGCTTTCTTT. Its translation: CASSYSGGTRNTEAFF.

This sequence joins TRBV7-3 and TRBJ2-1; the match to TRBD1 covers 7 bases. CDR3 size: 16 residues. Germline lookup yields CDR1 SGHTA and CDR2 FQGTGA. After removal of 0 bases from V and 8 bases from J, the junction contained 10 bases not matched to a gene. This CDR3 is CASSLTPDRSKYEQFF. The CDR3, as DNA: TGTGCCAGCAGCTTAACACCGGACAGGTCTAAATATGAGCAGTTCTTC.

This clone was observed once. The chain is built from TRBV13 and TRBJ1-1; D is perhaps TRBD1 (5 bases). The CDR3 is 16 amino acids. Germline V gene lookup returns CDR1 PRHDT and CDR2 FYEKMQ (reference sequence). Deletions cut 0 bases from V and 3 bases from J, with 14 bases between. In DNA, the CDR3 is TGTGCCAGCAGCTTAGGCGTCCGAAAAGGGGACACTGAAGCTTTCTTT. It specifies CASSLGVRKGDTEAFF.

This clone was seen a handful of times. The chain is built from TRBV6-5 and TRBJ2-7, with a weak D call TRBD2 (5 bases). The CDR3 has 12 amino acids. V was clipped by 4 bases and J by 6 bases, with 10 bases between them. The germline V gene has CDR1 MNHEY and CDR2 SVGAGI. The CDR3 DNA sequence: TGTGCCAGCAGTTTGCGAGGGCGCGAGCAGTACTTC. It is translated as CASSLRGREQYF.

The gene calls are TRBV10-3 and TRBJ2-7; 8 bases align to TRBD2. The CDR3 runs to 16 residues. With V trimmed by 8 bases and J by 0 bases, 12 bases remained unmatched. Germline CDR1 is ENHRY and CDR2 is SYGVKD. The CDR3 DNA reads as TGTGCCATCGCGGGGGGCAAGCGGGGATCCTCCTACGAGCAGTACTTC. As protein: CAIAGGKRGSSYEQYF.

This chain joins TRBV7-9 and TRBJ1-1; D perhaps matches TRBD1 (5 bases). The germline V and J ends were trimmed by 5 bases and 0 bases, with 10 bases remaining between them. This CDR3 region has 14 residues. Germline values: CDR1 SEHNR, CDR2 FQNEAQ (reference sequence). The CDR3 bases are TGTGCCAGCAGCCCGGGGGGAATGAACACTGAAGCTTTCTTT. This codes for CASSPGGMNTEAFF.

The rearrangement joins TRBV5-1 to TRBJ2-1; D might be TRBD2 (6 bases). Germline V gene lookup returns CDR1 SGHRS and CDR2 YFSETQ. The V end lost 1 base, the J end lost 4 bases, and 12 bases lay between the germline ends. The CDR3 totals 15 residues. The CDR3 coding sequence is TGCGCCAGCAGCTTGAGCGGGCCCTCTTACAATGAGCAGTTCTTC. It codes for CASSLSGPSYNEQFF. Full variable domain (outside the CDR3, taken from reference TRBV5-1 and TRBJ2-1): KAGVTQTPRYLIKTRGQQVTLSCSPISGHRSVSWYQQTPGQGLQFLFEYFSETQRNKGNFPGRFSGRQFSNSRSEMNVSTLELGDSALYLCASSLSGPSYNEQFFGPGTRLTVL.

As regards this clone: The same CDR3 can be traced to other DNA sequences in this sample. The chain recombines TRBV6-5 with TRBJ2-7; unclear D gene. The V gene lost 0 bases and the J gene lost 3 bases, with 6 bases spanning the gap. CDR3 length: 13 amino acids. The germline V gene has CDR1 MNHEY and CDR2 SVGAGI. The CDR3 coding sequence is TGTGCCAGCAGTTACTCAACTGGCTACGAGCAGTACTTC. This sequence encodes CASSYSTGYEQYF.

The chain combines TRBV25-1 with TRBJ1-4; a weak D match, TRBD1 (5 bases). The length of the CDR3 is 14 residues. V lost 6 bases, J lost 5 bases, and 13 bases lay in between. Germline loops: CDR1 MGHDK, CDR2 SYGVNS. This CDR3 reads CASSSSRVNEKLFF. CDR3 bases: TGTGCCAGCAGCTCATCCAGGGTGAATGAAAAACTGTTTTTT. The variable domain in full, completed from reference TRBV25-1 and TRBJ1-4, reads EADIYQTPRYLVIGTGKKITLECSQTMGHDKMYWYQQDPGMELHLIHYSYGVNSTEKGDLSSESTVSRIRTEHFPLTLESARPSHTSQYLCASSSSRVNEKLFFGSGTQLSVL.

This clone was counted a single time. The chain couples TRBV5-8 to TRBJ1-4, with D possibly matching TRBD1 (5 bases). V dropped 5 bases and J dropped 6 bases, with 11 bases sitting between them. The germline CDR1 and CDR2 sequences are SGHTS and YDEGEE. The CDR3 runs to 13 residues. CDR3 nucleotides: TGTGCCAGCAGTCGTGGACAAGATGAAAAACTGTTTTTT. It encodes CASSRGQDEKLFF.

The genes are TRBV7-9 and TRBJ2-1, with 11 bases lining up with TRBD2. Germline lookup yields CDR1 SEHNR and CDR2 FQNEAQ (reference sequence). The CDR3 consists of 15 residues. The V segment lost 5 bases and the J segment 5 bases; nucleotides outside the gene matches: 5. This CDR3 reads CASSKGLAENNEQFF. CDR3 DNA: TGTGCCAGCAGCAAGGGACTAGCGGAGAACAATGAGCAGTTCTTC.